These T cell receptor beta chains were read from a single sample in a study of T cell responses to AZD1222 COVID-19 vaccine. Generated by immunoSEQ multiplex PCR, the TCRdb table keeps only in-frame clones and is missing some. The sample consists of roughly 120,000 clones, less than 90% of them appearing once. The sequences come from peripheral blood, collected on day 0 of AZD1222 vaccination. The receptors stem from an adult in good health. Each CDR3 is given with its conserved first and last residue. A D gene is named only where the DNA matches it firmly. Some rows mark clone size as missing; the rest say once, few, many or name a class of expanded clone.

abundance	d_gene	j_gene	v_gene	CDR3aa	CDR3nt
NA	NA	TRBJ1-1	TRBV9	CASSVTVGELNTEAFF	TGTGCCAGCAGCGTAACGGTTGGGGAGCTGAACACTGAAGCTTTCTTT
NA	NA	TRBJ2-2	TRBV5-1	CASEFPWGGQENTGELFF	TGCGCCAGCGAATTCCCTTGGGGCGGGCAGGAGAACACCGGGGAGCTGTTTTTT
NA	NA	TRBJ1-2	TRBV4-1	CASSQDRGSTNYGYTF	TGCGCCAGCAGCCAAGATCGGGGCAGCACTAACTATGGCTACACCTTC
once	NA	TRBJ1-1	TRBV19	CASSFTSYRNTEAFF	TGTGCCAGTAGTTTTACGTCCTACAGGAACACTGAAGCTTTCTTT
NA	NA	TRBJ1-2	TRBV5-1	CASSLGHATYGYTF	TGCGCCAGCAGCTTGGGACACGCGACCTATGGCTACACCTTC
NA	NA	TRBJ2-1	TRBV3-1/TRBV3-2	CASSLRGYNEQFF	TGTGCCAGCAGCCTCCGGGGTTACAATGAGCAGTTCTTC
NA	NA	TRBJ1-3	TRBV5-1	CASSPGTPGNTIYF	TGCGCCAGCAGCCCCGGGACACCTGGAAACACCATATATTTT
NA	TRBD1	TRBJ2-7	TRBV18	CASSPTGVNYEQYF	TGTGCCAGCTCACCGACAGGGGTGAACTACGAGCAGTACTTC
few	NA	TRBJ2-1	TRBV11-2	CASSAGPTNEQFF	TGTGCCAGCAGCGCGGGCCCTACAAATGAGCAGTTCTTC
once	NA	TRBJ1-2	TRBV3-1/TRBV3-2	CASSHKTGINYGYTF	TGTGCCAGCAGCCACAAGACCGGGATCAACTATGGCTACACCTTC